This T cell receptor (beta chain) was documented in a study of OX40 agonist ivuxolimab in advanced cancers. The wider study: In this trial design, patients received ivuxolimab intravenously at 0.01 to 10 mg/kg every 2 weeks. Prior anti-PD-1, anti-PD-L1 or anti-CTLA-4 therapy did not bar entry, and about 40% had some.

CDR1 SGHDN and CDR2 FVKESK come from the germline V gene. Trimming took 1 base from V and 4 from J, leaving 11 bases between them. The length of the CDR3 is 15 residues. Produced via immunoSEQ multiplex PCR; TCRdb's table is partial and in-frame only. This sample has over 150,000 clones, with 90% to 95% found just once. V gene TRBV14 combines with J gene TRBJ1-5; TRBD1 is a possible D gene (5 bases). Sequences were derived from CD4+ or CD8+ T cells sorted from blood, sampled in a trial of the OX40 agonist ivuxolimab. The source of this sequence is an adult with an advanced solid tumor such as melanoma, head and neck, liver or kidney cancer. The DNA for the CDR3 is TGTGCCAGCAGCCAAGTCGGGGGGAGGAATCAGCCCCAGCATTTT. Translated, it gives CASSQVGGRNQPQHF.